What follows are 32 T cell receptor beta chains derived from one specimen sequenced in a study of beta chain features in type 1 diabetes. Notes on the study in general: Type 1 diabetes patients had TCRB CDR3s that were shorter (moderately but significantly so) in all four CD4+ subsets.

Antigens of these TCRs are unknown. The entirety of the isolated RNA underwent reverse transcription, so expressed TCRB transcripts were sequenced. Sequencing was performed with immunoSEQ multiplex PCR; in TCRdb, only in-frame clones are kept and a portion is missing. In the table there are more than 120,000 clones, less than 15% of which are singletons. The specimen was central memory CD4+ T cells from blood. The origin of the receptors is a man aged 18 to 35 with type 1 diabetes.

In its sample, this clone was seen a few times. J is TRBJ1-6 and V is TRBV18; D remains unclear. Germline CDR1 and CDR2: KGHSH and LQKENI. This CDR3 is built from 14 residues. The V and J ends lost 0 bases and 14 bases respectively, with 14 bases between them. The CDR3 nucleotides are TGTGCCAGCTCACCACCATCATTTGCCAGCACCCTCCACTTT. It encodes CASSPPSFASTLHF. Full variable domain (outside the CDR3, taken from reference TRBV18 and TRBJ1-6): NAGVMQNPRHLVRRRGQEARLRCSPMKGHSHVYWYRQLPEEGLKFMVYLQKENIIDESGMPKERFSAEFPKEGPSILRIQQVVRGDSAAYFCASSPPSFASTLHFGNGTRLTVT.

The chain is built from TRBV14 and TRBJ1-1; D is uncertain. The V end was cut by 2 bases, the J end by 3 bases, with 10 bases between. This CDR3 comprises 14 residues. Germline CDR1 and CDR2: SGHDN and FVKESK. CDR3 loop: CASSQIVGDTEAFF. The CDR3 DNA sequence: TGTGCCAGCAGCCAAATTGTAGGCGACACTGAAGCTTTCTTT.

The chain is built from TRBV30 and TRBJ1-5; the D gene is possibly TRBD1 (5 bases). This CDR3 has 14 residues. V lost 3 bases, J lost 1 base, and 10 bases lay in between. Germline values: CDR1 GTSNPN, CDR2 SVGIG (reference sequence). CDR3 loop: CAWSQGDSNQPQHF. The CDR3 DNA follows: TGTGCCTGGAGCCAAGGGGACAGCAATCAGCCCCAGCATTTT.

The chain employs TRBV27 and TRBJ1-5; tentative D call: TRBD1 (5 bases). Trimming took 6 bases from V and 2 from J, leaving 14 bases between them. Germline CDR1 reads MNHEY; CDR2 reads SMNVEV (reference sequence). The CDR3 runs to 15 residues. CDR3 bases: TGTGCCAGCAGCCGCGGCAGGGAAGGCAATCAGCCCCAGCATTTT. Translating gives CASSRGREGNQPQHF.

The chain uses TRBV7-8 and TRBJ1-2; TRBD1 matches at 10 bases. CDR1 is SGHVS and CDR2 is FQNEAQ in the germline V gene. V gave up 5 bases and J gave up 0 bases; unmatched junction bases: 6. This CDR3 has 16 amino acids. The CDR3 is CASSQRDRGANYGYTF. CDR3 in DNA: TGTGCCAGCAGCCAACGGGACAGGGGAGCTAACTATGGCTACACCTTC.

This chain connects TRBV19 to TRBJ2-1; 10 bases agree with TRBD2. Looked up from germline, CDR1 is LNHDA and CDR2 is SQIVND (reference sequence). Losses at the gene ends were 7 bases for V and 7 bases for J; bases not matched to a gene: 4. This CDR3 contains 13 residues. The CDR3 DNA reads as TGTGCCAGTATAAATAGCGGGGGGAATGAGCAGTTCTTC. As protein: CASINSGGNEQFF.

The chain joins TRBV5-1 to TRBJ2-3; D is possibly TRBD2 (6 bases). CDR3 length: 13 residues. V lost 4 bases, J lost 6 bases, and 12 bases lay in between. CDR1 and CDR2 from the germline V gene are SGHRS and YFSETQ. DNA of the CDR3: TGCGCCAGCAGCCACCAGGAGGGTGATACGCAGTATTTT. This gives the protein CASSHQEGDTQYF.

The V gene is TRBV30, the J gene TRBJ1-1; 8 positions agree with TRBD1. With 5 bases clipped from V and 6 bases from J, the junction kept 2 bases outside the gene matches. This CDR3 region has 11 residues. Germline V gives CDR1 GTSNPN, CDR2 SVGIG (reference sequence). CDR3 amino acids: CAWVDRAEAFF. The CDR3 bases are TGTGCCTGGGTGGACAGGGCTGAAGCTTTCTTT.

This clone was observed a few times. For the CDR3, the DNA is TGTGCCAGCAGCTTAATGGCACAGGGGGCGGCAGATACGCAGTATTTT. Its protein is CASSLMAQGAADTQYF. V gene TRBV7-3 combines with J gene TRBJ2-3; TRBD1 aligns across 9 bases. Germline CDR1 SGHTA, CDR2 FQGTGA. The CDR3 spans 16 residues. J lost 4 bases, V lost 1 base, and 6 bases had no gene match.

The chain joins TRBV5-1 to TRBJ2-2, with D perhaps TRBD2 (6 bases). Germline CDR1 SGHRS, CDR2 YFSETQ. The CDR3 totals 16 residues. Trimming took off 0 bases at V and 2 bases at J, with 11 bases between the two ends. CDR3 nucleotide sequence: TGCGCCAGCAGCTTGGTGGCCGCGGGAAACACCGGGGAGCTGTTTTTT. This gives the protein CASSLVAAGNTGELFF.

V usage is TRBV27 and J usage is TRBJ1-4; TRBD1 might be the D (6 bases). This CDR3 is built from 14 residues. V lost 7 bases and J lost 5, with 14 bases in between. The V gene's germline CDR1 is MNHEY and CDR2 SMNVEV (reference sequence). The CDR3 reads CASTQGGLNEKLFF. The CDR3 nucleotides read TGTGCCAGCACGCAAGGGGGTCTGAATGAAAAACTGTTTTTT.

V and J are TRBV29-1 and TRBJ1-2; perhaps TRBD1 as D (5 bases). V was shortened by 5 bases and J by 4 bases, with 11 bases between the two germline ends. The CDR3 has 12 amino acids. The germline V gene encodes CDR1 SQVTM and CDR2 ANQGSEA. The DNA of the CDR3 is TGCAGCGTTTACCAGGGAGCCTATGGCTACACCTTC. As protein: CSVYQGAYGYTF.

Only a few counts were recorded for this clone. The chain combines TRBV6-1 with TRBJ2-6; no clear D. V was shortened by 8 bases and J by 2 bases, with 10 bases between the two germline ends. Germline V gene lookup returns CDR1 MNHNS and CDR2 SASEGT. This CDR3 has 14 amino acids. The CDR3 protein is CASLTPAGANVLTF. Written as DNA, the CDR3 is TGTGCCAGCCTTACCCCGGCTGGGGCCAACGTCCTGACTTTC.

The chain employs TRBV7-8 and TRBJ1-4; a possible D gene is TRBD1 (6 bases). The CDR3 has 16 amino acids. Germline CDR1 and CDR2: SGHVS and FQNEAQ. Trimming took off 6 bases at V and 6 bases at J, with 20 bases between the two ends. CDR3 in amino acids: CASSRTNRVMDEKLFF. CDR3 bases: TGTGCCAGCAGTCGCACTAACAGGGTGATGGATGAAAAACTGTTTTTT.

This clone was counted between two and nine times. The chain couples TRBV7-2 to TRBJ1-6; no clear D. The CDR3 spans 14 residues. Trimming took 5 bases from V and 8 from J, leaving 13 bases between them. CDR1 SGHTA and CDR2 FQGNSA come from the germline V gene. The CDR3 region is CASSPFRVDSPLHF. CDR3 DNA: TGTGCCAGCAGCCCCTTCAGAGTCGATTCACCCCTCCACTTT. Full variable domain (remainder filled in from reference TRBV7-2 and TRBJ1-6): GAGVSQSPSNKVTEKGKDVELRCDPISGHTALYWYRQSLGQGLEFLIYFQGNSAPDKSGLPSDRFSAERTGGSVSTLTIQRTQQEDSAVYLCASSPFRVDSPLHFGNGTRLTVT.

This clone has more than one count but fewer than ten. The chain combines TRBV30 with TRBJ2-7; no definite D call. V dropped 3 bases and J dropped 7 bases, with 13 bases sitting between them. The CDR3 sequence is 12 residues long. In germline, CDR1 is GTSNPN, CDR2 SVGIG (reference sequence). This CDR3 reads CAWRVGPEEQYF. CDR3 bases: TGTGCCTGGAGGGTGGGCCCCGAAGAGCAGTACTTC.

This clone was counted only a few times. The genes are TRBV29-1 and TRBJ1-2; possible D gene TRBD1, 6 bases. The V end lost 2 bases, the J end lost 10 bases, and 11 bases lay between the germline ends. The length of the CDR3 is 11 residues. In germline, CDR1 is SQVTM, CDR2 ANQGSEA. CDR3 sequence reads: CSVEIGTHYTF. The CDR3 DNA follows: TGCAGCGTTGAAATCGGGACACACTACACCTTC. Full variable domain (missing parts from reference TRBV29-1 and TRBJ1-2): SAVISQKPSRDICQRGTSLTIQCQVDSQVTMMFWYRQQPGQSLTLIATANQGSEATYESGFVIDKFPISRPNLTFSTLTVSNMSPEDSSIYLCSVEIGTHYTFGSGTRLTVV.

The sample holds a few counts of this clone. V is TRBV10-3 and J is TRBJ2-1, with a tentative D call TRBD2 (5 bases). This CDR3 has 13 residues. Germline V gene lookup returns CDR1 ENHRY and CDR2 SYGVKD. The ends were cut back, 0 bases at V and 8 bases at J, with 8 bases in the middle. This CDR3 is CAISESWGDEQFF. CDR3 nucleotide sequence: TGTGCCATCAGTGAGTCATGGGGAGATGAGCAGTTCTTC.

This clone has a count of ten or more. The chain recombines TRBV7-2 with TRBJ2-1, with D perhaps TRBD1 or TRBD2 (6 bases each). Germline-derived CDR1 and CDR2 are SGHTA and FQGNSA. The CDR3 spans 15 residues. The V end was cut by 5 bases, the J end by 3 bases, with 14 bases between. CDR3 DNA sequence: TGTGCCAGCAGCCAATGGGGGGCCTACTACAATGAGCAGTTCTTC. This codes for CASSQWGAYYNEQFF.

This clone was seen at least ten times. V is TRBV14 and J is TRBJ2-1; 11 bases agree with TRBD1. Unmatched junction bases numbered 7, after V lost 0 bases and J lost 6 bases. The CDR3 consists of 17 residues. Per germline, CDR1 SGHDN and CDR2 FVKESK. This CDR3 reads CASSQDRGTGGFNEQFF. The DNA of the CDR3 is TGTGCCAGCAGCCAAGATAGGGGGACAGGGGGTTTCAATGAGCAGTTCTTC.

The chain employs TRBV11-2 and TRBJ1-4, with D tentatively TRBD1 (6 bases). CDR3 length: 16 residues. The V gene's germline CDR1 is SGHAT and CDR2 FQNNGV. Trimming stripped 5 bases from V and 8 bases from J, with 21 bases between. The CDR3 DNA sequence: TGTGCCAGCAGCCGTCACCACCGCCCAGGGGAAGAAAAACTGTTTTTT. Translating it yields CASSRHHRPGEEKLFF.

The chain is built from TRBV6-5 and TRBJ1-6, with D perhaps TRBD1 (5 bases). The germline V and J ends were trimmed by 0 bases and 10 bases, with 10 bases remaining between them. The CDR3 has 14 amino acids. The germline V gene has CDR1 MNHEY and CDR2 SVGAGI. The CDR3 bases are TGTGCCAGCAGTTACTCGAACGGGGACTCACCCCTCCACTTT. It translates to CASSYSNGDSPLHF.

The chain uses TRBV19 and TRBJ2-7; D is uncertain. V dropped 4 bases and J dropped 2 bases, with 12 bases sitting between them. From germline, CDR1 is LNHDA and CDR2 SQIVND (reference sequence). The CDR3 contains 14 residues. The CDR3, as DNA: TGTGCCAGTAGTACTCAGTTCGGTACCTACGAGCAGTACTTC. Protein product: CASSTQFGTYEQYF.

This clone was found a few times. The chain couples TRBV5-4 to TRBJ2-5; D is unclear. This CDR3 contains 14 residues. Germline assignment: CDR1 SGHNT and CDR2 YYREEE (reference sequence). V dropped 1 base and J dropped 5 bases, with 12 bases sitting between them. CDR3: CASSLKGPQETQYF. The DNA for the CDR3 is TGTGCCAGCAGCTTGAAGGGTCCCCAGGAGACCCAGTACTTC. Drawing the rest from reference TRBV5-4 and TRBJ2-5, the complete variable domain is ETGVTQSPTHLIKTRGQQVTLRCSSQSGHNTVSWYQQALGQGPQFIFQYYREEENGRGNFPPRFSGLQFPNYSSELNVNALELDDSALYLCASSLKGPQETQYFGPGTRLLVL.

This clone was found a few times. The V call is TRBV6-1, the J call TRBJ1-1; D not certain. With 4 bases removed from V and 4 bases from J, the gap between germline ends came to 10 bases. From germline, CDR1 is MNHNS and CDR2 SASEGT. This CDR3 is built from 13 residues. CDR3: CASSVISGTEAFF. For the CDR3, the DNA is TGTGCCAGCAGTGTTATTTCGGGCACTGAAGCTTTCTTT.

This clone was picked up a small number of times. The chain recombines TRBV29-1 with TRBJ2-1; TRBD1 agrees at 9 bases. Germline lookup yields CDR1 SQVTM and CDR2 ANQGSEA. The ends lost 6 bases at V and 0 bases at J; junction bases unmatched: 6. The CDR3 contains 15 residues. The CDR3 region is CSVPQGANSYNEQFF. CDR3 coding DNA: TGCAGCGTCCCACAGGGGGCTAACTCCTACAATGAGCAGTTCTTC.

This clone was found a few times. The chain recombines TRBV29-1 with TRBJ2-7; D is perhaps TRBD2 (5 bases). The CDR3 is 12 amino acids. Looked up from germline, CDR1 is SQVTM and CDR2 is ANQGSEA. Trimming removed 4 bases at V and 7 bases at J, with 14 bases between. CDR3 DNA: TGCAGCGTTGTAGGTAGCGTCGGGGAGCAGTACTTC. It is translated as CSVVGSVGEQYF.

This clone was observed a few times. The chain is built from TRBV7-8 and TRBJ2-3, with 12 positions matching TRBD2. CDR1 and CDR2 from the germline V gene are SGHVS and FQNEAQ. The V segment lost 2 bases and the J segment 0 bases; nucleotides outside the gene matches: 3. There are 17 residues in the CDR3. The CDR3 protein is CASSLRTSGVSTDTQYF. CDR3 nucleotide sequence: TGTGCCAGCAGCTTAAGGACTAGCGGGGTTAGCACAGATACGCAGTATTTT.

The sample holds a few counts of this clone. The gene calls are TRBV11-3 and TRBJ2-7, with D unresolved. There are 12 residues in the CDR3. Trimming stripped 5 bases from V and 5 bases from J, with 10 bases between. Germline CDR1 and CDR2: SGHNT and YENEEA. CDR3 nucleotide sequence: TGTGCCAGCAGCCCAGTCTGGGACGAGCAGTACTTC. Encoded protein: CASSPVWDEQYF.

In this sample, this clone turned up a few times. The chain joins TRBV19 to TRBJ2-4; possibly TRBD1 for D (5 bases). The ends were cut back, 3 bases at V and 8 bases at J, with 11 bases in the middle. Germline V gene data show CDR1 as LNHDA and CDR2 as SQIVND (reference sequence). This CDR3 spans 13 amino acids. The DNA of the CDR3 is TGTGCCAGTAGTATTCAGGGAAGGGACATTCAGTACTTC. Translated: CASSIQGRDIQYF.

This chain uses TRBV5-1 with TRBJ1-2, with 7 bases lining up with TRBD1. V was pared by 4 bases and J by 3 bases, with 6 bases of the junction left unmatched. Per the germline V gene, CDR1 is SGHRS and CDR2 is YFSETQ. There are 14 residues in the CDR3. The CDR3 loop is CASSPGQRDYGYTF. In DNA, the CDR3 is TGCGCCAGCAGCCCGGGACAGAGGGACTATGGCTACACCTTC.

This clone was observed a handful of times. In DNA form, the CDR3 reads TGCGCCAGCAGCGTGACAGGGATCCAATACTTAAGCACAGATACGCAGTATTTT. Amino acids: CASSVTGIQYLSTDTQYF. The V and J genes are TRBV5-1 and TRBJ2-3; 7 nucleotides match TRBD1. Germline assignment: CDR1 SGHRS and CDR2 YFSETQ. The length of the CDR3 is 18 residues. J was trimmed by 0 bases and V by 4 bases; bases with no gene match: 14.